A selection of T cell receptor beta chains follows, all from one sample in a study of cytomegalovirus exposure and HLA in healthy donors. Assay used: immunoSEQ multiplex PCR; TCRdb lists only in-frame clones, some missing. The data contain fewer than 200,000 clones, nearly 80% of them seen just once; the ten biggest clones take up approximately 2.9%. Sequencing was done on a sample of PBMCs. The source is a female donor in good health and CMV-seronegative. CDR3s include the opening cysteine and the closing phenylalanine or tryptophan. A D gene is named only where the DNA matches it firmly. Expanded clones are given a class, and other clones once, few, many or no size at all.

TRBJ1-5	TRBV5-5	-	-	TGTGCCAGCAGCTTTACTCCAGGGGCTAATCAGCCCCAGCATTTT	CASSFTPGANQPQHF
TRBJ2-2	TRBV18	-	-	TGTGCCAGCTCACTTCTAGACACCGGGGAGCTGTTTTTT	CASSLLDTGELFF
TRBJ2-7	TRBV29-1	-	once	TGCAGCGTTTCAGGGTTTACCTCCTACGAGCAGTACTTC	CSVSGFTSYEQYF
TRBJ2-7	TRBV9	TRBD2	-	TGTGCCAGCAGCTCCACCGATAGCGGGAGGGCGGTACCCTACGAGCAGTACTTC	CASSSTDSGRAVPYEQYF
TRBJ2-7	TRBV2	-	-	TGTGCCAGCAGTGAGGCAGCCTACGAGCAGTACTTC	CASSEAAYEQYF
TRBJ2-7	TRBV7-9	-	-	TGTTCCAGCAGCCGCCGGGACTTCTCCTACGAGCAGTACTTC	CSSSRRDFSYEQYF
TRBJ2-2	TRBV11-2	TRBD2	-	TGTGCCAGCAGCTCCCGCCCCATAGCGGGAGGGAACACCGGGGAGCTGTTTTTT	CASSSRPIAGGNTGELFF
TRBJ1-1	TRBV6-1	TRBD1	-	TGTGCCAGCAGTGTATGGGACAGGGGGAACACTGAAGCTTTCTTT	CASSVWDRGNTEAFF
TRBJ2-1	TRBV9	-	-	TGTGCCAGCAGCGTAGGCTCGCTATCTGCGGATGCGCAGTTCTTC	CASSVGSLSADAQFF
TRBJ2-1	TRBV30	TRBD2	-	TGTGCCTGGAGTGTCCCGGGACTAGCGGGAGAGCAGTTCTTC	CAWSVPGLAGEQFF
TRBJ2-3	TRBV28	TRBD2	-	TGTGCCAGCAGTGTCGGACTAGCGGGAGGCCTGAAATACACAGATACGCAGTATTTT	CASSVGLAGGLKYTDTQYF
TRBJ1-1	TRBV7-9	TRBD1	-	TGTGCCAGCAGCTTTCCTGGACAGGGCGTCACCGGAGCTTTCTTT	CASSFPGQGVTGAFF
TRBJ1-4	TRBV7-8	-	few	TGTGCCAGCAGCAGCTACAGGGTCGGGAATGAAAAACTGTTTTTT	CASSSYRVGNEKLFF
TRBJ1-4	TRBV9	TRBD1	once	TGTGCCAGCAGTCCGACAGGGGGAGGTGAAAAACTGTTTTTT	CASSPTGGGEKLFF
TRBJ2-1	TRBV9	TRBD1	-	TGTGCCAGCAGCGTAGCAGGGGGCTATAGCTCCTACAATGAGCAGTTCTTC	CASSVAGGYSSYNEQFF
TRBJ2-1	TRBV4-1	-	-	TGCGCCAGCAGCCAAGATGGGGCCAGCTACAATGAGCAGTTCTTC	CASSQDGASYNEQFF
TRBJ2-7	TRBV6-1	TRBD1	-	TGTGCCAGCACAGGGTACAGGACAGGCTACGAGCAGTACTTC	CASTGYRTGYEQYF
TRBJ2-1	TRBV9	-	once	TGTGCCAGCAGCGTAGATAATGGGGGCTCGTCCTACAATGAGCAGTTCTTC	CASSVDNGGSSYNEQFF
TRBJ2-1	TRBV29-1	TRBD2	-	TGCAGCGTTGCGGGGACCGGGACTAGCGGGAGGGCCTATGAGCAGTTCTTC	CSVAGTGTSGRAYEQFF
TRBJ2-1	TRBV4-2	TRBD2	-	TGTGCCAGCAGCCCTCAGGTCGGACTAGCGGGGCCACACAATGAGCAGTTCTTC	CASSPQVGLAGPHNEQFF
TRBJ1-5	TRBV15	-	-	TGTGCCACCAGCAGAGATGGGGGGAGCAATCAGCCCCAGCATTTT	CATSRDGGSNQPQHF
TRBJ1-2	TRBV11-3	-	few	TGTGCCAGCAGCTTAGAAGGAGGGCCTAACTATGGCTACACCTTC	CASSLEGGPNYGYTF
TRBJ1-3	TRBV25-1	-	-	TGTGCCAGCAGTATATCCGGCGGTGCCATATATTTT	CASSISGGAIYF
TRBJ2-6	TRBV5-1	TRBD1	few	TGCGCCAGCAGCCCACGACAGGGGGCGCTCCCTGGGGCCAACGTCCTGACTTTC	CASSPRQGALPGANVLTF
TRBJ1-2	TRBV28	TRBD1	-	TGTGCCAGCAGTTTATCCTACAGGGGTAATTATGGCTACACCTTC	CASSLSYRGNYGYTF
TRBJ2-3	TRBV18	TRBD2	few	TGTGCCAGCTCACCACGCACTAGCGGGGGGTACACAGATACGCAGTATTTT	CASSPRTSGGYTDTQYF
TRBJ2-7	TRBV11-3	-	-	TGTGCCAGCAGCTTAGCCGGGGTACCGGGCAACGAGCAGTACTTC	CASSLAGVPGNEQYF
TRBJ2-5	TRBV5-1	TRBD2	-	TGCGCCAGCAGCTTGGGGGAGGGCAGTTTAGGCGCGGAGACCCAGTACTTC	CASSLGEGSLGAETQYF
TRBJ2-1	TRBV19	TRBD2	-	TGTGCCAGTAAAAATAGCGGGAGGGCCGGTGAGCAGTTCTTC	CASKNSGRAGEQFF
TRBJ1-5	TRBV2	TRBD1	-	TGTGCCAGCAGGTCTGACAGGGGGCGGAATCAGCCCCAGCATTTT	CASRSDRGRNQPQHF
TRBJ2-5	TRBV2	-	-	TGTGCCAGCAGCTTAGCAGACGAGACCCAGTACTTC	CASSLADETQYF
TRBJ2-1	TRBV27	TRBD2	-	TGTGCCAGCAGTCTTGCTAGCGGGGGGCCGGGGAATGAGCAGTTCTTC	CASSLASGGPGNEQFF
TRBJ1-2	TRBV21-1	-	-	TGTGCCCCGGAAAGGGGAGGCTACACCTTC	CAPERGGYTF
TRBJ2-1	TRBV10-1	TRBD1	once	TGCGCCAGCAGTCTGGTCGACAGGGATTACAATGAGCAGTTCTTC	CASSLVDRDYNEQFF
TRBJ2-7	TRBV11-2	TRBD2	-	TGTGCCAGCAGCGTGGGACTAGTTGACTACGAGCAGTACTTC	CASSVGLVDYEQYF
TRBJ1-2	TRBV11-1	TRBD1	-	TGTGCCAGCAGCTGGACAGGGGGCGCGGATGGCTACACCTTC	CASSWTGGADGYTF
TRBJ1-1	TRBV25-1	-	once	TGTGCCAGCAGTGAGGACGGAGGTGAAGCTTTCTTT	CASSEDGGEAFF
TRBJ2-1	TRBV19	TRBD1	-	TGTGCCAGTAGTCCTTCCTCGACAGGGCAGGTTGAGCAGTTCTTC	CASSPSSTGQVEQFF
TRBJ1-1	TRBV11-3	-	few	TGTGCCAGCAGCTCCGATACAGGGCGAACTGAAGCTTTCTTT	CASSSDTGRTEAFF
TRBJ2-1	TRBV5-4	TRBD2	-	TGTGCCAGCAGCAGCAGCGGGGGTCTAGGCGATGAGCAGTTCTTC	CASSSSGGLGDEQFF
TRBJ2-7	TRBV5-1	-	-	TGCGCCAGCAGACGGGGGGCAGGGACCTACGAGCAGTACTTC	CASRRGAGTYEQYF
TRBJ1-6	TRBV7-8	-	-	TGTGCCAGCAGCTTAGCCCCCGCGGGTAATTCACCCCTCCACTTT	CASSLAPAGNSPLHF
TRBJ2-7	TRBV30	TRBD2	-	TGTGCCTGGACCGGGACTAGCGGGATGCCCTACGAGCAGTACTTC	CAWTGTSGMPYEQYF
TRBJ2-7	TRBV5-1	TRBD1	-	TGCGCCAGCAGCCGGGACAGTGTCTCCTACGAGCAGTACTTC	CASSRDSVSYEQYF
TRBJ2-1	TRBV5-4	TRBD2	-	TGTGCCAGCAGCTTTGGACTAGCGGAGTGGGGAGGTGAGCAGTTCTTC	CASSFGLAEWGGEQFF
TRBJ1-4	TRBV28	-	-	TGTGCCAGCAGTGTAGTAACTAATGAAAAACTGTTTTTT	CASSVVTNEKLFF
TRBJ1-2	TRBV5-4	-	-	TGTGCCAGCAGCTCTCGGACAGAAGTCAACTATGGCTACACCTTC	CASSSRTEVNYGYTF
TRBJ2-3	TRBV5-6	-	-	TGTGCCAGCAGCCCGTATACAGATACGCAGTATTTT	CASSPYTDTQYF
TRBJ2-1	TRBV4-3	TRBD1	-	TGCGCCAGCAGCCAAGATAGGGGGACAGGGGGTAATGAGCAGTTCTTC	CASSQDRGTGGNEQFF
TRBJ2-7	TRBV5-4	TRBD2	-	TGTGCCAGCAGTACCCGGACTAGCGGGACCTACGAGCAGTACTTC	CASSTRTSGTYEQYF
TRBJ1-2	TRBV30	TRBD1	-	TGTGCCTGGAGAGACCCCGGGACAGCCTATGGCTACACCTTC	CAWRDPGTAYGYTF